This T cell receptor (beta chain) is from a study of OX40 agonist ivuxolimab in advanced cancers. Whole-study context: The drug used for patients, ivuxolimab, was an agonistic anti-OX40 (CD134) antibody. Whole-study results and caveats: Some patients without response likewise showed low normalized clonal expansion. Relative to CD4+, CD8+ T cells held more expanded clones on average. Patients with a partial response at 0.1-3.0 mg/kg had among the lowest clonal expansion.

Clones were read by immunoSEQ multiplex PCR, and TCRdb kept only the in-frame ones, dropping some. Here the sample spans 40,000 to 60,000 clones, 88% being singletons. Germline V gives CDR1 SGHDT, CDR2 YYEEEE. The length of the CDR3 is 15 residues. Losses at the gene ends were 1 base for V and 5 bases for J; bases not matched to a gene: 5. Of note for this clone: No antigen is known for it.

This clonotype originated in an adult with an advanced solid tumor such as melanoma, head and neck, liver or kidney cancer. The specimen comprised CD4+ or CD8+ T cells sorted from blood, sampled in a trial of the OX40 agonist ivuxolimab. The rearrangement uses TRBV5-6 and TRBJ1-2, with TRBD1 matching 10 bases. The CDR3 sequence: CASSLLTGGNYGYTF. The DNA for the CDR3 is TGTGCCAGCAGCTTGCTGACAGGGGGCAATTATGGCTACACCTTC.